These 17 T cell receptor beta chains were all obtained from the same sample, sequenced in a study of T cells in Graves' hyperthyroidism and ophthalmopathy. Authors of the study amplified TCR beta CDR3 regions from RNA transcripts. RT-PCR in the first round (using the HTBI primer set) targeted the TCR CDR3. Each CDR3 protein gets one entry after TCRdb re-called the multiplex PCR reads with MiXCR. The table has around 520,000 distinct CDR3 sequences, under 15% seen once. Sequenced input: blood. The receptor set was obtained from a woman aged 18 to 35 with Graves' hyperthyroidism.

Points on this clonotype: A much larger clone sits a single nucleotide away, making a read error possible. Here the CDR3 reads CNARVSVYRDRGREKLFF. The CDR3, as DNA: TGCAATGCTAGAGTTAGTGTTTATCGGGACAGGGGTAGAGAAAAACTGTTTTTT. The gene calls are TRBV20-1 and TRBJ1-4, with TRBD1 matching over 10 bases. Germline assignment: CDR1 DFQATT and CDR2 SNEGSKA (reference sequence). This CDR3 contains 18 residues.

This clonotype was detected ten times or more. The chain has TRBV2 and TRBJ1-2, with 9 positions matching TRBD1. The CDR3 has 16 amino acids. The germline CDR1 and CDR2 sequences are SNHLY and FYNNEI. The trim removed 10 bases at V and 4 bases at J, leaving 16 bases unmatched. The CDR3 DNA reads TGTGCCACTACAACCGGGACAGGGAGGCAGGGCTATGGCTACACCTTC. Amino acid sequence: CATTTGTGRQGYGYTF.

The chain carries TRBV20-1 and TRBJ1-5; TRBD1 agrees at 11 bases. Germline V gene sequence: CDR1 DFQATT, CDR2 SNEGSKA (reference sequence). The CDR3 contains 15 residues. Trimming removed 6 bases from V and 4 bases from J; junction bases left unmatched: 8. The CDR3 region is CSAATGTGGNQPQHF. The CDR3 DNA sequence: TGCAGTGCCGCGACCGGGACAGGGGGTAATCAGCCCCAGCATTTT.

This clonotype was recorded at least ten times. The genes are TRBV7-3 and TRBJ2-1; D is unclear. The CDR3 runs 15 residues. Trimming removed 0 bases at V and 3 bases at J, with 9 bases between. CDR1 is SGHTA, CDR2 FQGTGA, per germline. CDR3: CASSLTGNVYNEQFF. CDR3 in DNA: TGTGCCAGCAGCTTAACGGGGAATGTCTACAATGAGCAGTTCTTC.

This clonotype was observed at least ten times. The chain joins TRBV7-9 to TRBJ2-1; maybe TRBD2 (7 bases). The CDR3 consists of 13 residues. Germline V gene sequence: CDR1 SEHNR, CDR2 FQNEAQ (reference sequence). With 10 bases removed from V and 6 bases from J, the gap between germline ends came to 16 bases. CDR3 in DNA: TGTGCCAACCAAGGGGGGGCCGGCAATGAGCAGTTCTTC. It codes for CANQGGAGNEQFF.

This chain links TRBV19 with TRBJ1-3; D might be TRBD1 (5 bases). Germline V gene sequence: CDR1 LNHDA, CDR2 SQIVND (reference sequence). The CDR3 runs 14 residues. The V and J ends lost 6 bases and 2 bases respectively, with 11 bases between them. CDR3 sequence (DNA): TGTGCCAGTAGGGCAACAGGCACTGGAAACACCATATATTTT. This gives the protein CASRATGTGNTIYF.

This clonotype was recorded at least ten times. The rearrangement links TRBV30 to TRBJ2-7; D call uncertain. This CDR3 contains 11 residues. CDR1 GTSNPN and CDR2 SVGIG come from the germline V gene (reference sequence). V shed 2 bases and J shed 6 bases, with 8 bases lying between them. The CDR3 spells CAWSLMGEQYF. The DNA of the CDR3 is TGTGCCTGGAGTCTCATGGGCGAGCAGTACTTC.

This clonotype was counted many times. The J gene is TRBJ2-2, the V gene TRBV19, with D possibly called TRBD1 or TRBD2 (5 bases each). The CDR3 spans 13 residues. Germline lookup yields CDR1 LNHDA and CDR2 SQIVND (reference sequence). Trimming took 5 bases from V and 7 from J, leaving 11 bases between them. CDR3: CASSRDGNGELFF. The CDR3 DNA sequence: TGTGCCAGTAGTCGGGACGGAAACGGGGAGCTGTTTTTT. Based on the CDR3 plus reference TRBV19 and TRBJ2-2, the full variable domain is DGGITQSPKYLFRKEGQNVTLSCEQNLNHDAMYWYRQDPGQGLRLIYYSQIVNDFQKGDIAEGYSVSREKKESFPLTVTSAQKNPTAFYLCASSRDGNGELFFGEGSRLTVL.

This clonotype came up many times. The CDR3 spells CASSISDLSSYNEQFF. DNA of the CDR3: TGTGCCAGTAGTATTTCCGACCTAAGCTCCTACAATGAGCAGTTCTTC. V gene TRBV19 combines with J gene TRBJ2-1, with unresolved D. With 3 bases removed from V and 0 bases from J, the gap between germline ends came to 12 bases. Germline loops: CDR1 LNHDA, CDR2 SQIVND (reference sequence). The CDR3 length is 16 residues.

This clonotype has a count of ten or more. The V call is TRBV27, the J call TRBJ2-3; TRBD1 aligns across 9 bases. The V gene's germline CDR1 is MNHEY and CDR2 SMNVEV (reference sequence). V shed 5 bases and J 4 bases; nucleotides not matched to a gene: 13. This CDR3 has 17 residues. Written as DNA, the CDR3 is TGTGCCAGCAGTCCTTCTCCCGGGACAGGGAGGGCAGATACGCAGTATTTT. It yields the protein CASSPSPGTGRADTQYF.

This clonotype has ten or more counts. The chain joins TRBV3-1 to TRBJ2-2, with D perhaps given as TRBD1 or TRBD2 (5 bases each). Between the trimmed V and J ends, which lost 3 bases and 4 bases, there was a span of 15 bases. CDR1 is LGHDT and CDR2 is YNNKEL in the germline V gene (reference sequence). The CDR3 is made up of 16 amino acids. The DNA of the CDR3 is TGTGCCAGCAGCCAGGGACCGACGTTCCGCACCGGGGAGCTGTTTTTT. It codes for CASSQGPTFRTGELFF.

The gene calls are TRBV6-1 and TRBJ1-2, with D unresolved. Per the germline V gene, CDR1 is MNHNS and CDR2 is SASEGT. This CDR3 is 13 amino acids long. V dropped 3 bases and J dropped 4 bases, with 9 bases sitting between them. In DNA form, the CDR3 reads TGTGCCAGCAGTGAGTGGGGAATCTATGGCTACACCTTC. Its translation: CASSEWGIYGYTF.

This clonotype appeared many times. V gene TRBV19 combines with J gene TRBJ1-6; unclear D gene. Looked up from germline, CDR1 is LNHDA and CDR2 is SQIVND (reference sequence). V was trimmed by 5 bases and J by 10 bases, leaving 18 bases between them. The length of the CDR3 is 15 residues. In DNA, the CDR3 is TGTGCCAGTAGTCCCGTCGGATCAATCCAGTCACCCCTCCACTTT. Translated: CASSPVGSIQSPLHF. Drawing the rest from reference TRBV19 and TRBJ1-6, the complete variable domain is DGGITQSPKYLFRKEGQNVTLSCEQNLNHDAMYWYRQDPGQGLRLIYYSQIVNDFQKGDIAEGYSVSREKKESFPLTVTSAQKNPTAFYLCASSPVGSIQSPLHFGNGTRLTVT.

The CDR3 DNA reads as TGTGCCAGCAATGCACTCGGACTAGCGGGAGGAAACACCGGGGAGCTGTTTTTT. Translating gives CASNALGLAGGNTGELFF. The rearrangement links TRBV2 to TRBJ2-2, with 14 nucleotides matching TRBD2. CDR1 and CDR2 (germline): SNHLY, FYNNEI. This CDR3 contains 18 residues. V lost 7 bases, J lost 2 bases, and 9 bases stayed unmatched.

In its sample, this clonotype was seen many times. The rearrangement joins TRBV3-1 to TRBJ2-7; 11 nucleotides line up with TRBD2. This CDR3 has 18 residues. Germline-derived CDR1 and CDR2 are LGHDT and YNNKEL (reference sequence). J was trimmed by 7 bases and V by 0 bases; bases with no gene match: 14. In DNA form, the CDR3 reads TGTGCCAGCAGCCAAGACCTCCCGACTAGCGGGATGGTGGGGGAGCAGTACTTC. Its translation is CASSQDLPTSGMVGEQYF.

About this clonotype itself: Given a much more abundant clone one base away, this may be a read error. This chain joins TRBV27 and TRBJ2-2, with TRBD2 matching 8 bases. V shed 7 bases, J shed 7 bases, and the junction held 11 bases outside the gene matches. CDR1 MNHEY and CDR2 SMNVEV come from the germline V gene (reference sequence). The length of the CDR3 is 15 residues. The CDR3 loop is CASTHGTRGFGELFF. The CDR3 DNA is TGTGCCAGCACGCACGGGACTAGAGGTTTCGGGGAGCTGTTTTTT.

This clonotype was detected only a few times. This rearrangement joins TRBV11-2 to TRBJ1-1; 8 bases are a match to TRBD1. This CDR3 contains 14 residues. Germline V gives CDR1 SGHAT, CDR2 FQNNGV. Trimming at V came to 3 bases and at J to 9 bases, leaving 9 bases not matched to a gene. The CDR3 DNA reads TGTGCCAGCAGCTTCGAAGGGACAGGAGAGAAAGCTTTCTTT. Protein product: CASSFEGTGEKAFF.